These 16 T cell receptor beta chains were all obtained from the same sample, sequenced in a study of blood T cell repertoires in COVID-19 (dated by TCRdb to 2018 to 2020). Libraries were constructed by the immunoSEQ multiplex PCR assay. TCRdb carries this immuneACCESS record with in-frame sequences only. Its versions omit some clonotypes, under half of them owing to an unresolved V gene in the studies checked, with the rest unexplained. Present in this sample are roughly 290,000 clones, 90% of which were seen just once. The leading ten clones occupy about 1.7% of the sample. The sample consisted of PBMCs or T cells enriched from blood (not recorded which). The receptors stem from a woman between 18 and 29 years old with acute COVID-19.

A word on this clone: The same CDR3 can be traced to other DNA sequences in this sample. This chain joins TRBV28 and TRBJ2-1; D remains ambiguous. CDR1 is MDHEN and CDR2 is SYDVKM in the germline V gene. V lost 1 base, J lost 5 bases, and 9 bases lay in between. The CDR3 covers 14 residues. The CDR3 sequence: CASSLSGGDNEQFF. CDR3 in DNA: TGTGCCAGCAGTTTATCCGGCGGCGACAATGAGCAGTTCTTC.

V gene TRBV2 combines with J gene TRBJ1-5; 7 bases fit TRBD1. Germline CDR1 is SNHLY and CDR2 is FYNNEI. The trim removed 4 bases at V and 0 bases at J, leaving 15 bases unmatched. This CDR3 spans 19 amino acids. CDR3 sequence: CASSAFWGQGVYSNQPQHF. For the CDR3, the DNA is TGTGCCAGCAGTGCTTTCTGGGGCCAGGGGGTTTATAGCAATCAGCCCCAGCATTTT.

This chain links TRBV4-2 with TRBJ2-3, with TRBD2 matching over 10 bases. After removal of 3 bases from V and 6 bases from J, the junction contained 12 bases not matched to a gene. CDR3 length: 17 residues. Per germline, CDR1 LGHNA and CDR2 YNFKEQ. The CDR3 nucleotides read TGTGCCAGCAGCCACCTATCTAGCGGGAGTTCCGTGGATACGCAGTATTTT. Its protein product is CASSHLSSGSSVDTQYF.

The chain has TRBV9 and TRBJ1-3; D is ambiguous. CDR1 is SGDLS, CDR2 YYNGEE, per germline. The V end lost 3 bases, the J end lost 11 bases, and 12 bases lay between the germline ends. The CDR3 consists of 12 residues. In DNA, the CDR3 is TGTGCCAGCAGCGCCCCTTATAGCGCCATATATTTT. Protein sequence: CASSAPYSAIYF.

The rearrangement uses TRBV20-1 and TRBJ1-1, with a weak D call TRBD1 (5 bases). This CDR3 comprises 13 residues. Germline V CDR1 and CDR2: DFQATT, SNEGSKA (reference sequence). The germline V and J ends were trimmed by 3 bases and 1 base, with 9 bases remaining between them. The CDR3 region has the DNA TGCAGTGCTAGTCGAGACAGGAACACTGAAGCTTTCTTT. Translated: CSASRDRNTEAFF.

The DNA for the CDR3 is TGCGCCAGCACTGGAGGGACTAGCGGGAGGGGTCGTGTAGATACGCAGTATTTT. Translation gives CASTGGTSGRGRVDTQYF. The chain couples TRBV10-2 to TRBJ2-3, with TRBD2 matching 16 bases. V gave up 7 bases and J gave up 5 bases; unmatched junction bases: 12. The CDR3 sequence is 18 residues long. CDR1 is WSHSY and CDR2 is SAAADI in the germline V gene.

Concerning this clone: Additional DNA sequences in this sample encode the identical CDR3. The V call is TRBV2, the J call TRBJ2-1; 11 bases align to TRBD2. This CDR3 is 14 amino acids long. Per the germline V gene, CDR1 is SNHLY and CDR2 is FYNNEI. The J segment lost 7 bases and the V segment lost 4 bases, leaving 3 bases of the junction unmatched. The CDR3 protein is CASSGLAGTNEQFF. The CDR3 DNA sequence: TGTGCCAGCAGTGGACTAGCGGGAACGAATGAGCAGTTCTTC. Full variable domain (missing parts from reference TRBV2 and TRBJ2-1): EPEVTQTPSHQVTQMGQEVILRCVPISNHLYFYWYRQILGQKVEFLVSFYNNEISEKSEIFDDQFSVERPDGSNFTLKIRSTKLEDSAMYFCASSGLAGTNEQFFGPGTRLTVL.

The chain employs TRBV19 and TRBJ2-1; 14 positions agree with TRBD2. Trimming removed 2 bases from V and 6 bases from J; junction bases left unmatched: 12. Germline V gene sequence: CDR1 LNHDA, CDR2 SQIVND (reference sequence). The CDR3 sequence is 19 residues long. The CDR3 coding sequence is TGTGCCAGTAGTATAAGCCGACTAGCGGGAGGGCCGTTGGGCAATGAGCAGTTCTTC. It specifies CASSISRLAGGPLGNEQFF.

This chain joins TRBV2 and TRBJ2-7; 7 bases agree with TRBD1. The germline gives CDR1 SNHLY, CDR2 FYNNEI. The CDR3 extends over 11 amino acids. The CDR3 nucleotides read TGTGCAGGGGGCGCGCACTACGAGCAGTACTTC. Translating it yields CAGGAHYEQYF.

The table lists this clone with a count of one. The rearrangement links TRBV6-5 to TRBJ1-5; 7 bases map to TRBD1. The CDR3 is made up of 15 amino acids. V was pared by 4 bases and J by 4 bases, with 7 bases of the junction left unmatched. CDR1 MNHEY and CDR2 SVGAGI come from the germline V gene. The DNA for the CDR3 is TGTGCCAGCAGTTCCCCGGGACAGAGGAATCAGCCCCAGCATTTT. The encoded protein is CASSSPGQRNQPQHF.

V and J are TRBV7-9 and TRBJ2-1; 7 bases are shared with TRBD2. The germline V gene encodes CDR1 SEHNR and CDR2 FQNEAQ (reference sequence). Trimming took 2 bases from V and 8 from J; bases not matched to a gene: 18. This CDR3 is built from 18 residues. This CDR3 is CASSLSSWAGETSYEQFF. As DNA, the CDR3 is TGTGCCAGCAGCTTAAGTTCGTGGGCGGGAGAGACTAGCTATGAGCAGTTCTTC. The variable domain in full, completed from reference TRBV7-9 and TRBJ2-1, reads DTGVSQNPRHKITKRGQNVTFRCDPISEHNRLYWYRQTLGQGPEFLTYFQNEAQLEKSRLLSDRFSAERPKGSFSTLEIQRTEQGDSAMYLCASSLSSWAGETSYEQFFGPGTRLTVL.

The rearrangement uses TRBV29-1 and TRBJ2-2; 8 nucleotides agree with TRBD2. Germline CDR1 is SQVTM and CDR2 is ANQGSEA. V lost 2 bases and J lost 4; bases outside the gene matches: 3. The CDR3 has 14 amino acids. The DNA for the CDR3 is TGCAGCGTTGAAACCCTAGCGGGCACCGGGGAGCTGTTTTTT. Its protein product is CSVETLAGTGELFF.

This chain uses TRBV27 with TRBJ2-7, with 9 bases fitting TRBD1. This CDR3 contains 14 residues. Germline lookup yields CDR1 MNHEY and CDR2 SMNVEV (reference sequence). Losses at the gene ends were 2 bases for V and 5 bases for J; bases not matched to a gene: 4. CDR3 loop: CASSLRDRAHEQYF. DNA of the CDR3: TGTGCCAGCAGTTTAAGGGACAGGGCCCACGAGCAGTACTTC.

The chain links TRBV15 to TRBJ2-3; TRBD2 matches 9 bases. J gave up 2 bases and V 2 bases, and 8 bases lay outside the gene matches. There are 17 residues in the CDR3. Germline lookup yields CDR1 LNHNV and CDR2 YYDKDF (reference sequence). CDR3 loop: CATSRTTLAGNTDTQYF. CDR3 coding DNA: TGTGCCACCAGCAGAACTACTCTAGCGGGAAACACAGATACGCAGTATTTT.

This chain links TRBV27 with TRBJ2-7; D not resolved. Trimming stripped 0 bases from V and 3 bases from J, with 6 bases between. This CDR3 is 13 amino acids long. Germline CDR1 and CDR2: MNHEY and SMNVEV (reference sequence). CDR3 protein: CASSLSVDYEQYF. The CDR3 DNA is TGTGCCAGCAGTTTATCGGTAGACTACGAGCAGTACTTC.

The V gene is TRBV4-1, the J gene TRBJ2-2, with D possibly being TRBD1 (6 bases). CDR3 length: 15 residues. The ends were cut back, 4 bases at V and 4 bases at J, with 13 bases in the middle. Looked up from germline, CDR1 is MGHRA and CDR2 is YSYEKL. The CDR3 sequence: CASSLTRGSTGELFF. CDR3 in DNA: TGCGCCAGCAGCCTGACCAGGGGCAGCACCGGGGAGCTGTTTTTT.